Each of the 4 T cell receptor beta chains below was sequenced from the same sample in a study of blood T cells in healthy people across ages. PCR was performed a second time for about 7 to 11 cycles using a sample-barcoded 5' primer and a J-beta primer mix. TCRdb reprocessed the 5' RACE reads with MiXCR, giving one entry per CDR3 protein. The data contain roughly 1,800,000 distinct CDR3 sequences, about 50% of them seen just once; the ten biggest clones take up over 2%. The specimen sequenced was blood. Receptors were obtained from a middle-aged woman in good health.

The chain is built from TRBV2 and TRBJ1-2; a weak D match, TRBD1 (5 bases). Trimming removed 1 base from V and 3 bases from J, with 18 bases in between. Germline V gene lookup returns CDR1 SNHLY and CDR2 FYNNEI. The length of the CDR3 is 17 residues. The CDR3 bases are TGTGCCAGCAGTGAAGATTGGGACCCTAAAGGGGACTATGGCTACACCTTC. This encodes CASSEDWDPKGDYGYTF.

Only one count was recorded for this clonotype. V is TRBV6-2 or TRBV6-3 and J is TRBJ2-5, with 7 bases that match TRBD1. CDR3 length: 15 residues. V dropped 5 bases and J dropped 0; count of bases not matched to a gene: 6. Germline V lookup: CDR1 MNHEY, CDR2 SVGEGT. CDR3 amino acids: CASSNLTGNQETQYF. The CDR3 DNA is TGTGCCAGCAGTAACCTGACAGGGAACCAAGAGACCCAGTACTTC.

V is TRBV12-3 or TRBV12-4 and J is TRBJ2-5, with TRBD2 matching over 7 bases. The V and J ends lost 6 bases and 1 base, in that order; junction bases with no gene match: 11. This CDR3 is 16 amino acids long. The CDR3 is CASSLELSGTQETQYF. In nucleotides, the CDR3 is TGTGCCAGCAGCTTGGAACTGAGCGGGACCCAAGAGACCCAGTACTTC.

The J gene is TRBJ2-7, the V gene TRBV12-3 or TRBV12-4; D is perhaps TRBD2 (6 bases). The CDR3 spans 12 residues. Trimming took off 4 bases at V and 10 bases at J, with 14 bases between the two ends. The CDR3 loop reads CASSSVGTSQYF. CDR3 DNA sequence: TGTGCCAGCAGTTCCGTCGGGACTTCCCAGTACTTC.